The sample holds a few counts of the clone carrying this TCR beta chain. Germline CDR1 reads MDHEN; CDR2 reads SYDVKM. Trimming at V came to 4 bases and at J to 4 bases, leaving 10 bases not matched to a gene. CDR3 length: 16 residues. These data are taken from a study of blood T cell repertoires in COVID-19. Whole-study context: Collection of acute and convalescent COVID-19 samples took place in the United States, Italy and Spain. The analysed material was cDNA or gDNA that came from T cells, B-cell-depleted T cells, or PBMCs.

Original methodology: The assay estimated nucleated cells by amplifying reference gene primers. TCRdb's table, derived via immunoSEQ multiplex PCR, lists solely in-frame clones and lacks some. That table gives V, J and clone size, and the DNA gave D and trimming. The data contain around 280,000 clones, around 87% of them singletons. The sample taken for sequencing was peripheral blood. The chain carries TRBV28 and TRBJ2-5; 9 bases line up with TRBD2. The receptor was isolated from a woman in her 30s who had recovered from COVID-19. CDR3 residues: CASSSRGRALTETQYF. The CDR3, as DNA: TGTGCCAGCAGTTCGCGCGGGAGGGCCTTAACAGAGACCCAGTACTTC. Drawing the rest from reference TRBV28 and TRBJ2-5, the complete variable domain is DVKVTQSSRYLVKRTGEKVFLECVQDMDHENMFWYRQDPGLGLRLIYFSYDVKMKEKGDIPEGYSVSREKKERFSLILESASTNQTSMYLCASSSRGRALTETQYFGPGTRLLVL.